This record concerns one T cell receptor beta chain sequence. The table came from immunoSEQ multiplex PCR; TCRdb's copy has only in-frame clones and leaves some out. The table includes about 67,000 clones, more than 85% detected once. This entry belongs to a study of T cell changes during pregnancy in multiple sclerosis. The CDR3 length is 13 residues. Between the trimmed V and J ends, which lost 3 bases and 1 base, there was a span of 6 bases. Germline CDR1 is SGHTA and CDR2 is FQGNSA. The J gene is TRBJ1-1, the V gene TRBV7-2; D unresolved. Sequenced here: peripheral blood, sampled in the second trimester of pregnancy. The receptor was isolated from a female donor with multiple sclerosis, enrolled in a pregnancy study. Here the CDR3 reads CASSLEANTEAFF. The CDR3 DNA sequence: TGTGCCAGCAGCTTGGAGGCGAACACTGAAGCTTTCTTT.